The 6 T cell receptor beta chains presented below share a single source sample, sequenced in a study of identifying expanded T cells in peripheral blood. TCRdb's copy holds only in-frame clones and misses some; the assay was immunoSEQ multiplex PCR. The table includes about 91,000 clones, roughly 86% detected once. Sequenced sample: blood. The source of these receptors is a person between 18 and 75 years old in good health.

The CDR3 is CASSWDRVADTQYF. CDR3 in DNA: TGCGCCAGCAGCTGGGACAGGGTAGCAGATACGCAGTATTTT. The rearrangement uses TRBV5-1 and TRBJ2-3; TRBD1 matches 9 bases. With 3 bases clipped from V and 4 bases from J, the junction kept 3 bases outside the gene matches. The length of the CDR3 is 14 residues. Per the germline V gene, CDR1 is SGHRS and CDR2 is YFSETQ. The full variable domain, its missing parts supplied by reference TRBV5-1 and TRBJ2-3, is KAGVTQTPRYLIKTRGQQVTLSCSPISGHRSVSWYQQTPGQGLQFLFEYFSETQRNKGNFPGRFSGRQFSNSRSEMNVSTLELGDSALYLCASSWDRVADTQYFGPGTRLTVL.

The chain uses TRBV5-5 and TRBJ1-5, with D perhaps TRBD1 (5 bases). This CDR3 comprises 16 residues. Germline V gives CDR1 SGHKS, CDR2 YYEKEE (reference sequence). V dropped 0 bases and J dropped 5 bases, with 15 bases sitting between them. Here the CDR3 reads CASSLDYPGLDQPQHF. The CDR3 DNA reads TGTGCCAGCAGCTTGGATTACCCAGGGTTGGATCAGCCCCAGCATTTT.

V gene TRBV4-3 combines with J gene TRBJ1-1; D uncertain. Trimming pared 1 base from V and 1 base from J, leaving 13 bases between. Germline V CDR1 and CDR2: LGHNA, YSLEER. The CDR3 extends over 16 amino acids. Here the CDR3 reads CASSQATVEKNTEAFF. CDR3 in DNA: TGCGCCAGCAGCCAAGCAACAGTGGAAAAGAACACTGAAGCTTTCTTT.

CDR3 DNA sequence: TGTGCCTGGAGTAGGCTAGCGGGGTCAGATACGCAGTATTTT. Amino acid sequence: CAWSRLAGSDTQYF. The V gene is TRBV30, the J gene TRBJ2-3, with TRBD2 matching over 9 bases. CDR1 is GTSNPN, CDR2 SVGIG, per germline (reference sequence). The trim removed 2 bases at V and 4 bases at J, leaving 4 bases unmatched. CDR3 size: 14 residues.

The rearrangement joins TRBV28 to TRBJ1-3; D unresolved. CDR1 and CDR2 (germline): MDHEN, SYDVKM. CDR3 length: 12 residues. The V gene lost 6 bases and the J gene lost 0 bases, with 3 bases spanning the gap. The CDR3 here is CASRVSGNTIYF. In nucleotides, the CDR3 is TGTGCCAGCAGGGTCTCTGGAAACACCATATATTTT.

The chain uses TRBV5-6 and TRBJ2-7, with 7 bases identical to TRBD2. V gave up 1 base and J gave up 4 bases; unmatched junction bases: 5. This CDR3 has 14 residues. The germline gives CDR1 SGHDT, CDR2 YYEEEE. The CDR3: CASSLISGLYEQYF. Here the CDR3 DNA reads TGTGCCAGCAGCTTGATTAGCGGGTTATACGAGCAGTACTTC.